One and the same sample provided the 20 T cell receptor beta chains below, sequenced in a study of post-analysis software for immune sequencing data. Libraries were made from TCR beta cDNA, and they carried unique molecular identifiers. MiXCR, applied by TCRdb to the PCR reads, yields one record per CDR3 protein. The sample lists about 770,000 distinct CDR3 sequences, just over 45% seen once, with roughly 5% in the top ten. Their recognized antigens are unknown. Study findings and constraints: About 5 TRBV segments were significantly more frequent in patients than in controls. TRBV5-6, TRBV5-1 and TRBV20-1 were among these segments.

The specimen sequenced was blood. The receptor set was obtained from a girl aged 5-17 years with multiple sclerosis.

The rearrangement links TRBV20-1 to TRBJ2-1, with 12 positions matching TRBD2. With 5 bases clipped from V and 9 bases from J, the junction kept 23 bases outside the gene matches. The CDR3 extends over 19 amino acids. The germline V gene encodes CDR1 DFQATT and CDR2 SNEGSKA (reference sequence). The CDR3 bases are TGCAGTGCTGCCCCTGGACTAGCGGGATCGCGGGCCGCTGTCGGTGAGCAGTTCTTC. It yields the protein CSAAPGLAGSRAAVGEQFF.

The chain links TRBV6-5 to TRBJ2-7; 7 bases are shared with TRBD2. The CDR3 contains 14 residues. The germline gives CDR1 MNHEY, CDR2 SVGAGI. V shed 5 bases and J 4 bases; nucleotides not matched to a gene: 8. CDR3 sequence reads: CASSKGGGSYEQYF. For the CDR3, the DNA is TGTGCCAGCAGTAAAGGCGGCGGGAGTTACGAGCAGTACTTC.

The V call is TRBV11-1, the J call TRBJ2-3, with 10 bases aligning to TRBD2. V shed 1 base and J 0 bases; nucleotides not matched to a gene: 19. Germline CDR1 reads SGHAT; CDR2 reads FQDESV (reference sequence). The CDR3 sequence is 22 residues long. The CDR3 region is CASSLGTATGILAGRSTDTQYF. The CDR3 DNA reads TGTGCCAGCAGCTTAGGGACCGCGACTGGGATACTAGCGGGACGCAGCACAGATACGCAGTATTTT. The full variable domain, in which reference TRBV11-1 and TRBJ2-3 provide the parts outside the CDR3, is EAEVAQSPRYKITEKSQAVAFWCDPISGHATLYWYRQILGQGPELLVQFQDESVVDDSQLPKDRFSAERLKGVDSTLKIQPAELGDSAMYLCASSLGTATGILAGRSTDTQYFGPGTRLTVL.

As regards this clonotype: One junction end disagrees with the germline gene, perhaps due to a read error. The V gene is TRBV24-1, the J gene TRBJ2-3; D possibly corresponds to TRBD2 (8 bases). CDR1 is KGHDR, CDR2 SFDVKD, per germline. The CDR3 is made up of 18 amino acids. The CDR3 protein is CATSDYRGPTSGTDTQYF. The CDR3, as DNA: TGCGCCACCAGTGATTATAGGGGGCCAACTAGCGGAACAGATACGCAGTATTTT.

The chain employs TRBV2 and TRBJ2-1; the match to TRBD2 covers 8 bases. The germline V gene encodes CDR1 SNHLY and CDR2 FYNNEI. The CDR3 has 12 residues. The J segment lost 5 bases and the V segment lost 7 bases, leaving 1 base of the junction unmatched. CDR3 sequence (DNA): TGTGCCAGCAAGACTAGCGACAATGAGCAGTTCTTC. Translation gives CASKTSDNEQFF.

The chain is built from TRBV20-1 and TRBJ2-7; TRBD1 matches 8 bases. The last part of the DNA fits TRBJ2-5 better; the J call may be wrong. Looked up from germline, CDR1 is DFQATT and CDR2 is SNEGSKA (reference sequence). CDR3 length: 13 amino acids. The CDR3 reads CSAKAGGGETQYF. The CDR3 DNA reads as TGCAGTGCTAAGGCAGGGGGCGGGGAGACCCAGTACTTC.

This chain links TRBV15 with TRBJ2-7; possibly TRBD1 for D (6 bases). Looked up from germline, CDR1 is LNHNV and CDR2 is YYDKDF (reference sequence). CDR3 length equals 19 residues. Trimming pared 0 bases from V and 0 bases from J, leaving 21 bases between. CDR3 region: CATSRDLGLGTINSYEQYF. The CDR3 region has the DNA TGTGCCACCAGCAGAGATCTCGGGTTAGGGACAATCAACTCCTACGAGCAGTACTTC. Variable domain in full (rest from reference TRBV15 and TRBJ2-7): DAMVIQNPRYQVTQFGKPVTLSCSQTLNHNVMYWYQQKSSQAPKLLFHYYDKDFNNEADTPDNFQSRRPNTSFCFLDIRSPGLGDTAMYLCATSRDLGLGTINSYEQYFGPGTRLTVT.

CDR3 protein: CSAPRGQTYRETQYF. CDR3 bases: TGCAGTGCTCCAAGGGGACAGACCTATCGAGAGACCCAGTACTTC. The rearrangement uses TRBV20-1 and TRBJ2-5, with 7 positions matching TRBD1. Germline CDR1 and CDR2: DFQATT and SNEGSKA (reference sequence). Trimming cost V 5 bases and J 4 bases; bases outside gene matches: 13. This CDR3 contains 15 residues.

The chain carries TRBV12-3 or TRBV12-4 and TRBJ1-2, with D maybe TRBD1 (5 bases). The CDR3 runs to 12 residues. The V end was cut by 4 bases, the J end by 8 bases, with 11 bases between. CDR3 sequence reads: CASSSPGNGYTF. The CDR3 bases are TGTGCCAGCAGTTCACCAGGGAACGGCTACACCTTC.

This chain links TRBV5-1 with TRBJ2-7; 11 nucleotides align to TRBD1. From germline, CDR1 is SGHRS and CDR2 YFSETQ. CDR3 length: 15 residues. V lost 4 bases and J lost 1; bases outside the gene matches: 4. CDR3 sequence reads: CASSMGQGGSYEQYF. The CDR3 DNA reads as TGCGCCAGCAGCATGGGACAGGGGGGGTCCTACGAGCAGTACTTC.

The chain is built from TRBV5-6 and TRBJ2-5; D is possibly TRBD1 or TRBD2 (5 bases each). The CDR3 covers 17 residues. Germline CDR1 and CDR2: SGHDT and YYEEEE. V was trimmed by 4 bases and J by 2 bases, leaving 21 bases between them. Here the CDR3 reads CASSVDPGTVRQETQYF. Here the CDR3 DNA reads TGTGCCAGCAGCGTAGATCCCGGGACGGTCAGACAAGAGACCCAGTACTTC.

The chain joins TRBV3-1 to TRBJ2-7; TRBD1 matches at 8 bases. In germline, CDR1 is LGHDT, CDR2 YNNKEL (reference sequence). This CDR3 contains 18 residues. The ends lost 2 bases at V and 7 bases at J; junction bases unmatched: 19. The CDR3 DNA sequence: TGTGCCAGCAGCCAACATTGGAGGAGGACAGGGCAAAACAATGAGCAGTACTTC. This translates into CASSQHWRRTGQNNEQYF.

The chain has TRBV7-9 and TRBJ1-2; no firm D call. The CDR3 runs to 14 residues. In germline, CDR1 is SEHNR, CDR2 FQNEAQ (reference sequence). V lost 5 bases, J lost 4 bases, and 14 bases lay in between. CDR3 bases: TGTGCCAGCAGCCTCCCCGGAGTTGGCTATGGCTACACCTTC. It is translated as CASSLPGVGYGYTF.

There are a few counts of this clonotype. The chain employs TRBV15 and TRBJ1-2, with D hard to call. V dropped 0 bases and J dropped 10 bases, with 12 bases sitting between them. The CDR3 contains 13 residues. Germline assignment: CDR1 LNHNV and CDR2 YYDKDF (reference sequence). The CDR3 reads CATSRDDRPPYTF. The CDR3 DNA reads as TGTGCCACCAGCAGAGATGACCGACCGCCCTACACCTTC. Drawing the rest from reference TRBV15 and TRBJ1-2, the complete variable domain is DAMVIQNPRYQVTQFGKPVTLSCSQTLNHNVMYWYQQKSSQAPKLLFHYYDKDFNNEADTPDNFQSRRPNTSFCFLDIRSPGLGDTAMYLCATSRDDRPPYTFGSGTRLTVV.

The chain employs TRBV7-2 and TRBJ2-7; D is perhaps TRBD2 (5 bases). V dropped 5 bases and J dropped 3 bases, with 8 bases sitting between them. CDR1 SGHTA and CDR2 FQGNSA come from the germline V gene. This CDR3 contains 12 residues. The chain's CDR3 is CASSRDYYEQYF. CDR3 bases: TGTGCCAGCAGCCGTGACTACTACGAGCAGTACTTC.

In the case of this clonotype: A read error may explain this, as a much larger clone is one base away. The CDR3 here is CASSLPGNGYTF. The CDR3, as DNA: TGTGCCAGCAGTTTACCAGGGAACGGCTACACCTTC. V is TRBV28 and J is TRBJ1-2; tentative D call: TRBD1 (5 bases). Germline values: CDR1 MDHEN, CDR2 SYDVKM. The germline V and J ends were trimmed by 2 bases and 8 bases, with 9 bases remaining between them. The length of the CDR3 is 12 residues.

This chain uses TRBV20-1 with TRBJ1-4, with 7 bases fitting TRBD1. The CDR3 loop spans 12 amino acids. Germline loops: CDR1 DFQATT, CDR2 SNEGSKA (reference sequence). The V and J ends lost 2 bases and 7 bases, in that order; junction bases with no gene match: 1. This CDR3 is CSARWDSEKLFF. The CDR3 DNA reads TGCAGTGCTAGATGGGACAGTGAAAAACTGTTTTTT.

The chain is built from TRBV12-3 or TRBV12-4 and TRBJ2-1, with 7 bases fitting TRBD2. CDR3 length: 15 residues. Unmatched junction bases numbered 7, after V lost 8 bases and J lost 0 bases. CDR3 sequence reads: CASEKAGFSYNEQFF. In DNA form, the CDR3 reads TGTGCCAGCGAAAAAGCGGGATTCTCCTACAATGAGCAGTTCTTC.

This clonotype was counted between two and nine times. The CDR3 spells CASSQGTSGSETQYF. In nucleotides, the CDR3 is TGTGCCAGCAGCCAAGGGACTAGCGGGAGTGAGACCCAGTACTTC. The chain employs TRBV3-1 and TRBJ2-5; 13 bases fit TRBD2. After removal of 1 base from V and 5 bases from J, the junction contained 1 base not matched to a gene. The CDR3 length is 15 residues. The germline gives CDR1 LGHDT, CDR2 YNNKEL (reference sequence).

This chain joins TRBV7-3 and TRBJ2-5; unclear D gene. CDR1 and CDR2 from the germline V gene are SGHTA and FQGTGA. V was pared by 2 bases and J by 3 bases, with 7 bases between. This CDR3 has 13 residues. CDR3 sequence reads: CASSLGRKETQYF. The CDR3 bases are TGTGCCAGCAGCTTAGGGCGGAAAGAGACCCAGTACTTC.